This paragraph covers one T cell receptor (beta chain) sequence. Its antigen is unknown. This entry is derived from a study of blood T cells in healthy people across ages. Overall study findings and caveats: What prevented conclusive comparison of naive and antigen-experienced cells was that PBMCs were unsorted.

Peripheral blood samples of around 9.3 milliliters were drawn from each donor. CDR3 length: 14 amino acids. Germline CDR1 reads SGDLS; CDR2 reads YYNGEE. The V end was cut by 3 bases, the J end by 0 bases, with 7 bases between. For the second PCR, which ran for about 7 to 11 cycles, a sample-barcoded 5' primer and a J-beta primer mix were used. TCRdb reanalysed the 5' RACE reads using MiXCR and keeps one entry per CDR3 protein. The sample consists of about 1 million distinct CDR3 sequences, approximately 26% of them appearing once. These data were likewise used in another study, on T cells of mothers and their children. This second study notes: Normalized overlap was always slightly, never significantly, higher in related than unrelated mother-child pairs.

The chain carries TRBV9 and TRBJ2-1, with D uncertain. Sequenced input: blood. The receptor was derived from a girl aged 2 to 9 in good health. CDR3 residues: CASSESSSYNEQFF. The CDR3 coding sequence is TGTGCCAGCAGCGAATCGAGCTCCTACAATGAGCAGTTCTTC.